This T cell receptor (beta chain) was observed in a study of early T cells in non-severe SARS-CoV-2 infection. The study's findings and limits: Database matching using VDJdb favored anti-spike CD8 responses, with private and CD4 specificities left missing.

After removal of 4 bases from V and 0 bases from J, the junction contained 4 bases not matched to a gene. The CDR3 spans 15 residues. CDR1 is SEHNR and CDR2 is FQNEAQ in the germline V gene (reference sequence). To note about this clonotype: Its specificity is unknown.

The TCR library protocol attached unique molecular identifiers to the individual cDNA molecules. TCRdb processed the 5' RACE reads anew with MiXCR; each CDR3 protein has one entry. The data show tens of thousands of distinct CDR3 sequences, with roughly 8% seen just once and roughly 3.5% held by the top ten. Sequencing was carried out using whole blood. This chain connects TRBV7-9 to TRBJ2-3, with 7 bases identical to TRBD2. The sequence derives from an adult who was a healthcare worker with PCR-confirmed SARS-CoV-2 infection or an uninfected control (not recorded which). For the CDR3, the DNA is TGTGCCAGCAGCTCTAGACTAGCAAGCACAGATACGCAGTATTTT. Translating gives CASSSRLASTDTQYF.